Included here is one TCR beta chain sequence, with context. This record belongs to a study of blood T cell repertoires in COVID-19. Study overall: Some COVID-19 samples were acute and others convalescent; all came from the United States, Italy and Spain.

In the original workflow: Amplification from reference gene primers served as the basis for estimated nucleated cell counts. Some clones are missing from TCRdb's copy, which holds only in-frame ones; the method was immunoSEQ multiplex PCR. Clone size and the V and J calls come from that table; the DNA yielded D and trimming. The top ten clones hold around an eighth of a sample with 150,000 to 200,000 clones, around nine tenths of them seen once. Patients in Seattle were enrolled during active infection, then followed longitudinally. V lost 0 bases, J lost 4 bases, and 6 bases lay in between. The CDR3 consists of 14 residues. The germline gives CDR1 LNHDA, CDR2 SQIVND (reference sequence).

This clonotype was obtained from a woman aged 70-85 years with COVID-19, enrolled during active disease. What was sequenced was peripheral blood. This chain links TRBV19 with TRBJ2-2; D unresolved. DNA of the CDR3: TGTGCCAGTAGTATAGATAGTTCCACCGGGGAGCTGTTTTTT. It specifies CASSIDSSTGELFF.